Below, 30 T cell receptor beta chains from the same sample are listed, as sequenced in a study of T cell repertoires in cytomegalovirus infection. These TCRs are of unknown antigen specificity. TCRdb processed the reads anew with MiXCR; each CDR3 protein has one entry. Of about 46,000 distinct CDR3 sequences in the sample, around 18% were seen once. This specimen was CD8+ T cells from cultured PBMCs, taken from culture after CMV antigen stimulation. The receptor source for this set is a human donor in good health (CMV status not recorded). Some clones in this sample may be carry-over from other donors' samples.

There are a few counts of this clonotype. DNA for the CDR3: TGTGCCACTTGGGGGCCCAACACCGGGGAGCTGTTTTTT. This encodes CATWGPNTGELFF. J is TRBJ2-2 and V is TRBV3-1; the D gene is possibly TRBD1 (6 bases). V dropped 10 bases and J dropped 2 bases, with 11 bases sitting between them. In germline, CDR1 is LGHDT, CDR2 YNNKEL (reference sequence). This CDR3 is 13 amino acids long.

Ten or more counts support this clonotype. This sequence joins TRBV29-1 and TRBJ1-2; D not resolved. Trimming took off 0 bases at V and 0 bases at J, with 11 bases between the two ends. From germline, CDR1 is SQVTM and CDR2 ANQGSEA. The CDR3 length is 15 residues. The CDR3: CSVEEWGSANYGYTF. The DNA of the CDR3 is TGCAGCGTTGAAGAGTGGGGATCCGCTAACTATGGCTACACCTTC. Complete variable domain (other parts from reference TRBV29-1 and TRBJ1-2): SAVISQKPSRDICQRGTSLTIQCQVDSQVTMMFWYRQQPGQSLTLIATANQGSEATYESGFVIDKFPISRPNLTFSTLTVSNMSPEDSSIYLCSVEEWGSANYGYTFGSGTRLTVV.

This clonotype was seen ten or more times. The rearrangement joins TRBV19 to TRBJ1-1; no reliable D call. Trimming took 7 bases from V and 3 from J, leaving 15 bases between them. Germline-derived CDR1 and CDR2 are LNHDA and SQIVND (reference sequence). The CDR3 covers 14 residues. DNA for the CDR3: TGTGCCAGTACCCTTAGGGCCGCGGACACTGAAGCTTTCTTT. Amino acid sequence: CASTLRAADTEAFF.

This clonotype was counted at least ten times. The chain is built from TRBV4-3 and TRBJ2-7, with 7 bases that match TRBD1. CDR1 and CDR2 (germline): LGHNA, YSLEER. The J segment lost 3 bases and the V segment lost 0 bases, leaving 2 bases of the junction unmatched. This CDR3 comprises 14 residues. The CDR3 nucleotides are TGCGCCAGCAGCCAAGAGCACAGGGGCTACGAGCAGTACTTC. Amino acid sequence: CASSQEHRGYEQYF.

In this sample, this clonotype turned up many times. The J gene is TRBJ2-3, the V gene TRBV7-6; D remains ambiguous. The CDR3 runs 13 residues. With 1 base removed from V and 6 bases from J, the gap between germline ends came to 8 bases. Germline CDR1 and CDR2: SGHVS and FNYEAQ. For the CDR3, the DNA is TGTGCCAGCAGCTTAGAAAAGCTCGATACGCAGTATTTT. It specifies CASSLEKLDTQYF. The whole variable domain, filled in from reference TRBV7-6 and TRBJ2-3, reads GAGVSQSPRYKVTKRGQDVALRCDPISGHVSLYWYRQALGQGPEFLTYFNYEAQQDKSGLPNDRFSAERPEGSISTLTIQRTEQRDSAMYRCASSLEKLDTQYFGPGTRLTVL.

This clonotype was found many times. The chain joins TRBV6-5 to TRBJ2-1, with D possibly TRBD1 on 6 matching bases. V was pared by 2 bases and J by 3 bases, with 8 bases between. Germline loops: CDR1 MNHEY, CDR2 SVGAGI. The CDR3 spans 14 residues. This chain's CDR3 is CASSYEQGYNEQFF. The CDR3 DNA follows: TGTGCCAGCAGTTACGAACAGGGCTACAATGAGCAGTTCTTC.

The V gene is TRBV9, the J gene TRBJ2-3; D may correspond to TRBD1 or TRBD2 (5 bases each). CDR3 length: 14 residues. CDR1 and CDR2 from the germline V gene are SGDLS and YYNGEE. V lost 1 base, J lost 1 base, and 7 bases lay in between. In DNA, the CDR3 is TGTGCCAGCAGCGTACGGGGACGCACAGATACGCAGTATTTT. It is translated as CASSVRGRTDTQYF.

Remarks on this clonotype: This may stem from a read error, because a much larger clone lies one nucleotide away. CDR3 in amino acids: CASSPSTGNQLQHF. Here the CDR3 DNA reads TGTGCCAGCAGCCCGTCTACCGGCAATCAGCTCCAGCATTTT. V is TRBV7-8 and J is TRBJ1-5; D is ambiguous. Germline V CDR1 and CDR2: SGHVS, FQNEAQ. The CDR3 contains 14 residues.

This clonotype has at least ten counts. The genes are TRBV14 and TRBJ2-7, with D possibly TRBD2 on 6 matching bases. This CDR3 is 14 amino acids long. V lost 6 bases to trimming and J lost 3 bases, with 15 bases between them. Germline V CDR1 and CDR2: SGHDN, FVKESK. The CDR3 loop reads CASSLYSGGYEQYF. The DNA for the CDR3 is TGTGCCAGCAGTCTTTATTCCGGGGGCTACGAGCAGTACTTC.

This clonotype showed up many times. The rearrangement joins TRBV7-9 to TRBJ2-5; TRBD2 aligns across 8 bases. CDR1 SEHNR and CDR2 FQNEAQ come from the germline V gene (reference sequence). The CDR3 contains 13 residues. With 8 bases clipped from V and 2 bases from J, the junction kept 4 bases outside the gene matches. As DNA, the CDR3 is TGTGCCAGCGGTAGCGGGAATCAAGAGACCCAGTACTTC. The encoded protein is CASGSGNQETQYF.

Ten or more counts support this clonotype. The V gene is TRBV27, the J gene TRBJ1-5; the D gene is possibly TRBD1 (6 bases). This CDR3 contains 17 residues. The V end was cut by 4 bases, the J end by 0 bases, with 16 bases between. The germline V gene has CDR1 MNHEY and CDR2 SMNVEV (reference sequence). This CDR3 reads CASSSQQGHHSNQPQHF. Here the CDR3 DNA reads TGTGCCAGCAGTTCCCAACAGGGACACCATAGCAATCAGCCCCAGCATTTT.

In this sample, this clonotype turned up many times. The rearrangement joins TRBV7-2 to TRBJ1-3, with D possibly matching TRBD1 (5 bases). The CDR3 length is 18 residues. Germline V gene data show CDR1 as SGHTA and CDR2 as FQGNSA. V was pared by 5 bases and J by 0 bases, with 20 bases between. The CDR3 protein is CASSPSPVGQDSGNTIYF. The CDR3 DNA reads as TGTGCCAGCAGCCCTAGTCCGGTGGGGCAGGACTCTGGAAACACCATATATTTT. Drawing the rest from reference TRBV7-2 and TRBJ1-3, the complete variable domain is GAGVSQSPSNKVTEKGKDVELRCDPISGHTALYWYRQSLGQGLEFLIYFQGNSAPDKSGLPSDRFSAERTGGSVSTLTIQRTQQEDSAVYLCASSPSPVGQDSGNTIYFGEGSWLTVV.

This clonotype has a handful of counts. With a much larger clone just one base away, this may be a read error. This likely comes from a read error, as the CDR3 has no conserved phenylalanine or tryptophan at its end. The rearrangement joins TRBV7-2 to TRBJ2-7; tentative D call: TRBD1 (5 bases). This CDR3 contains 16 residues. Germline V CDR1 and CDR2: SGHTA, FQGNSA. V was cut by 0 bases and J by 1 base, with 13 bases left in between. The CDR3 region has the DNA TGTGCCAGCAGCTTAGCGTATCCAGGGCAGTCCTACGAGCAGTACTCC. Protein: CASSLAYPGQSYEQYS.

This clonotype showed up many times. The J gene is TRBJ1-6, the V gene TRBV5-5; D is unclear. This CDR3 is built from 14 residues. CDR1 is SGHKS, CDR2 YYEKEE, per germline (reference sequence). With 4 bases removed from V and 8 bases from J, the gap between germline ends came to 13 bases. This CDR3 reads CASSPGRDHSPLHF. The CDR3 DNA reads TGTGCCAGCAGCCCCGGGAGGGATCATTCACCCCTCCACTTT.

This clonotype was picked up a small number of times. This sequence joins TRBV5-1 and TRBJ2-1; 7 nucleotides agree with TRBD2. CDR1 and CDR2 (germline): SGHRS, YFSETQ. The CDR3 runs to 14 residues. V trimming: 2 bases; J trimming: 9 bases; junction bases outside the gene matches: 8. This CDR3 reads CASSFFGEGGEQFF. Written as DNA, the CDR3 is TGCGCCAGCAGCTTTTTTGGGGAGGGTGGTGAGCAGTTCTTC.

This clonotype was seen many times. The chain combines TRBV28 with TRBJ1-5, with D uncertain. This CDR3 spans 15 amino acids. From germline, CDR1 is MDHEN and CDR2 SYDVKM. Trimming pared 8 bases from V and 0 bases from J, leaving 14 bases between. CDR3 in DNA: TGTGCCAGCCAGGTAGGAGGATATAGCAATCAGCCCCAGCATTTT. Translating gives CASQVGGYSNQPQHF.

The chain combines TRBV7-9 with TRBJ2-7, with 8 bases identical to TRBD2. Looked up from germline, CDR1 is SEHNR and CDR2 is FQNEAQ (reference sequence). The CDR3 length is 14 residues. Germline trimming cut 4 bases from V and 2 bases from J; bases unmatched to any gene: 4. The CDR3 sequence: CASSWSGGPYEQYF. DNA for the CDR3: TGTGCCAGCAGCTGGAGCGGGGGCCCCTACGAGCAGTACTTC.

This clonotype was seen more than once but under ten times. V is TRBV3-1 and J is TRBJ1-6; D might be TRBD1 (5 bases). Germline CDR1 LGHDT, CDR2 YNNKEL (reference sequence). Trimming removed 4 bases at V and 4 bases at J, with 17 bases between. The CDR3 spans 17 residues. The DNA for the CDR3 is TGTGCCAGCAGCCTCGGGACGGACCCTGGGTATAATTCACCCCTCCACTTT. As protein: CASSLGTDPGYNSPLHF.

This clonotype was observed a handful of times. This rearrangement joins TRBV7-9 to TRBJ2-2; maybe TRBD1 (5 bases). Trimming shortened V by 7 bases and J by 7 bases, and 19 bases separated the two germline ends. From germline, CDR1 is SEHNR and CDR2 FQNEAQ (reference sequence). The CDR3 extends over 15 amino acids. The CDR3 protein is CASTPPARANGELFF. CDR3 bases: TGTGCCAGCACCCCCCCGGCCAGGGCAAACGGGGAGCTGTTTTTT.

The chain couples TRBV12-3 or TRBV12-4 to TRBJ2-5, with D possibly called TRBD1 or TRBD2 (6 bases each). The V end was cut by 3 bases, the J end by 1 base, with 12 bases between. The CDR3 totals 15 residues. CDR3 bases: TGTGCCAGCAGTTTGTCGGGGGCCATCCAAGAGACCCAGTACTTC. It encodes CASSLSGAIQETQYF.

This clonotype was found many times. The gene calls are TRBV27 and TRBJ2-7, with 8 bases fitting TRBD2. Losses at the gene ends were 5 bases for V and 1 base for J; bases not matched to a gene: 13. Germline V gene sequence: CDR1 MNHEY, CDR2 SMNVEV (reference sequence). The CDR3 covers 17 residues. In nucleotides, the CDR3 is TGTGCCAGCAGTAAACAGGGTACCGGCGGGAGGTCCTACGAGCAGTACTTC. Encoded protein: CASSKQGTGGRSYEQYF.

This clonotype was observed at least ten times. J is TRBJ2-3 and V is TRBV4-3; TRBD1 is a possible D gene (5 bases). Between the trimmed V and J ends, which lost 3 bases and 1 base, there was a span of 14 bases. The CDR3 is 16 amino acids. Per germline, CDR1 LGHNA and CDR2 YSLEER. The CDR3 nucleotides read TGCGCCAGCAGCCAGATCCAGGGAAGTGGCACAGATACGCAGTATTTT. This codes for CASSQIQGSGTDTQYF.

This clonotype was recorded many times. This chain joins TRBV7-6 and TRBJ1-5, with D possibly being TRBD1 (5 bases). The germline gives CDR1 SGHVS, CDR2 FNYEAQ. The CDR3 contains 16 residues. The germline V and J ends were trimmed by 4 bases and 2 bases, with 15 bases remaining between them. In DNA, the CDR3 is TGTGCCAGCAGCTCGGGGAAAGGGGCGGGCAATCAGCCCCAGCATTTT. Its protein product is CASSSGKGAGNQPQHF.

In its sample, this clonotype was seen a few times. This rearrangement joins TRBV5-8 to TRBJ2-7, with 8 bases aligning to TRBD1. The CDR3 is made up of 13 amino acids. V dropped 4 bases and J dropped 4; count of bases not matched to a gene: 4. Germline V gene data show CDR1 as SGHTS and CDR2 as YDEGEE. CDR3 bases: TGTGCCAGCAGCCCCCGGACAGGGTACGAGCAGTACTTC. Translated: CASSPRTGYEQYF.

CDR3 sequence (DNA): TGTGCCAGCAGTAACCGACAGGACTCCTACGAGCAGTACTTC. This encodes CASSNRQDSYEQYF. V and J are TRBV6-6 and TRBJ2-7, with D tentatively TRBD1 (6 bases). Germline CDR1 is MNHNY and CDR2 is SVGAGI (reference sequence). V was trimmed by 5 bases and J by 0 bases, leaving 11 bases between them. The CDR3 sequence is 14 residues long.

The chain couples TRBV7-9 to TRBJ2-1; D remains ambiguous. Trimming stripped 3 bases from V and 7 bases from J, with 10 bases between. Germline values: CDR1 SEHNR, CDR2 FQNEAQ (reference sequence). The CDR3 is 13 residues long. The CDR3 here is CASSLWLGNEQFF. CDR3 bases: TGTGCCAGCAGCTTGTGGTTAGGTAATGAGCAGTTCTTC.

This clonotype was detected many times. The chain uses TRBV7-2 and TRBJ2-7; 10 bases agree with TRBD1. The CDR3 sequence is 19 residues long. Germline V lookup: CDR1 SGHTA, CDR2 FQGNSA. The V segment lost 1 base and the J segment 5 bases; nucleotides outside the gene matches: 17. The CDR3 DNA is TGTGCCAGCAGCTTAGTGGCCCACCTGGGACAGGGGATCAGTAACGAGCAGTACTTC. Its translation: CASSLVAHLGQGISNEQYF. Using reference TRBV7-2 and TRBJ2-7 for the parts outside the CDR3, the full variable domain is GAGVSQSPSNKVTEKGKDVELRCDPISGHTALYWYRQSLGQGLEFLIYFQGNSAPDKSGLPSDRFSAERTGGSVSTLTIQRTQQEDSAVYLCASSLVAHLGQGISNEQYFGPGTRLTVT.

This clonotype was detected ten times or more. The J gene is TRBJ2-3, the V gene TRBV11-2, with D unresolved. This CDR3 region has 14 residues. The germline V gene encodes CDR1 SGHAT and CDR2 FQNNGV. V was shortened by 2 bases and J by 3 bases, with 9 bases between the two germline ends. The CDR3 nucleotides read TGTGCCAGCAGCTTAACATGGACGACAGATACGCAGTATTTT. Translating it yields CASSLTWTTDTQYF.

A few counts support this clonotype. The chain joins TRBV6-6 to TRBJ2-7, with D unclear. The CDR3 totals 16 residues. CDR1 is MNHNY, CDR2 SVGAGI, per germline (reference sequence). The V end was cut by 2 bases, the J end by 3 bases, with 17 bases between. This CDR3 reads CASSYAPVAADYEQYF. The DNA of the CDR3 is TGTGCCAGCAGTTACGCACCAGTGGCAGCCGACTACGAGCAGTACTTC.

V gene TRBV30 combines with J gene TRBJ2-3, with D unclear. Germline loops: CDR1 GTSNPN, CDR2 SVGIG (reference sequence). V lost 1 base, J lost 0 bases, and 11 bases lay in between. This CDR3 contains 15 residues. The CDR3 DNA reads TGTGCCTGGAGTGCTGTAAGAATTAGCACAGATACGCAGTATTTT. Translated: CAWSAVRISTDTQYF.